This T cell receptor beta chain was profiled in a study of Ad26.COV2.S vaccination and SARS-CoV-2 variants. Study information: A participant enrolled in the COV1001 Ad26.COV2.S trial arm provided the sample. Regarding the study as a whole: Greater spike-specific TCR breadth was seen in vaccine recipients than in placebo recipients.

Stated treatment: 15 to 20 received Ad26.COV2.S at low or high dose, single or two shots; about 5 received placebo; per-sample allocation not given. Sampling occurred on day 63 after the first vaccine or placebo injection. Recruitment in Boston yielded a donor of adult age, 18-55 years. The CDR3 runs 15 residues. Trimming took off 1 base at V and 1 base at J, with 10 bases between the two ends. Germline V gives CDR1 LGHDT, CDR2 YNNKEL (reference sequence). The assay was immunoSEQ multiplex PCR, and TCRdb's table has in-frame clones only and misses some. Among over 400,000 clones, approximately 92% were seen once, and the ten largest hold approximately 1.7%. As for this clone: Antigen unknown.

This sample comprised peripheral blood, obtained in a trial of Ad26.COV2.S vaccine versus placebo. The TCR comes from a person between 18 and 65 years old who received the Ad26.COV2.S COVID-19 vaccine or a placebo. The chain uses TRBV3-1 (or the pseudogene TRBV3-2) and TRBJ1-1; D may be TRBD1 (5 bases). This CDR3 reads CASSQAGTANTEAFF. The CDR3 coding sequence is TGTGCCAGCAGCCAAGCCGGGACGGCGAACACTGAAGCTTTCTTT.